This T cell receptor (beta chain) was retrieved from a study of cytomegalovirus exposure and HLA in healthy donors. The PCR employed 60 Vbeta primers together with 13 Jbeta primers. The repertoire was sequenced with immunoSEQ multiplex PCR; TCRdb's copy has only in-frame clones and lacks some. The sample gives some 120,000 clones, under 12% of which show up once; roughly 4.2% is in the top ten. The CDR3 runs to 13 residues. J was trimmed by 5 bases and V by 6 bases; bases with no gene match: 4. Germline CDR1 and CDR2: SGHAT and FQDESV (reference sequence). The chain recombines TRBV11-1 with TRBJ2-1, with 7 bases identical to TRBD1. The TCR sequence derives from a woman aged 18-29 years in good health and CMV-seropositive. Sequencing was done on a sample of PBMCs. The CDR3 loop reads CASRRTGNNEQFF. The CDR3 DNA reads as TGTGCCAGCAGGCGGACAGGAAACAATGAGCAGTTCTTC.